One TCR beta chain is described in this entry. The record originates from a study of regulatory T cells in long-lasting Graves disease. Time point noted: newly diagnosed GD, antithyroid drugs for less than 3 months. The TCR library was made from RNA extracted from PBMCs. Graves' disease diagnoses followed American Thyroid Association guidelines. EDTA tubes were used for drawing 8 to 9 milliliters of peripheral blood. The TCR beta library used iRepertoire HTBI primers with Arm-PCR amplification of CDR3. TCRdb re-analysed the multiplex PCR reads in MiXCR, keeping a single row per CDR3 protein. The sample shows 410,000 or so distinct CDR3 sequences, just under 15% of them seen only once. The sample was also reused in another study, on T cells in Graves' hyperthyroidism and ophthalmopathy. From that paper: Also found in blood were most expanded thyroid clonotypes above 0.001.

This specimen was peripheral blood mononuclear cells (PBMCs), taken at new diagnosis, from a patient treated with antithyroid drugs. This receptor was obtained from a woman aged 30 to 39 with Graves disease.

In DNA form, the CDR3 reads TGTGCCAGCAGCCGATCGGGACGGACGAACACCGGGGAGCTGTTTTTT. This sequence encodes CASSRSGRTNTGELFF. This chain connects TRBV11-1 to TRBJ2-2, with D tentatively TRBD1 or TRBD2 (5 bases each). The germline V and J ends were trimmed by 5 bases and 0 bases, with 13 bases remaining between them. Germline values: CDR1 SGHAT, CDR2 FQDESV (reference sequence). The CDR3 runs 16 residues. The full variable domain, completed using reference TRBV11-1 and TRBJ2-2, is EAEVAQSPRYKITEKSQAVAFWCDPISGHATLYWYRQILGQGPELLVQFQDESVVDDSQLPKDRFSAERLKGVDSTLKIQPAELGDSAMYLCASSRSGRTNTGELFFGEGSRLTVL.